These 5 T cell receptor beta chains originate from one sample sequenced in a study of cytomegalovirus exposure and HLA in healthy donors. The PCR made use of 60 Vbeta and 13 Jbeta primers. The data were produced by immunoSEQ multiplex PCR, yet TCRdb's version contains in-frame clones alone and is incomplete. This sample carries about 72,000 clones, with roughly 13% going to the ten biggest clones. The sequencing sample was made of PBMCs. Receptors originate from a middle-aged man in good health and CMV-seropositive.

V is TRBV19 and J is TRBJ2-2; D not resolved. CDR1 is LNHDA, CDR2 SQIVND, per germline (reference sequence). Deletions cut 5 bases from V and 5 bases from J, with 9 bases between. The CDR3 totals 13 residues. The CDR3 reads CASSVRETGELFF. DNA for the CDR3: TGTGCCAGTAGTGTCCGAGAAACCGGGGAGCTGTTTTTT. Full variable domain (remainder filled in from reference TRBV19 and TRBJ2-2): DGGITQSPKYLFRKEGQNVTLSCEQNLNHDAMYWYRQDPGQGLRLIYYSQIVNDFQKGDIAEGYSVSREKKESFPLTVTSAQKNPTAFYLCASSVRETGELFFGEGSRLTVL.

The chain employs TRBV2 and TRBJ2-7, with TRBD2 matching 10 bases. The CDR3 has 14 amino acids. Germline loops: CDR1 SNHLY, CDR2 FYNNEI. Losses at the gene ends were 5 bases for V and 4 bases for J; bases not matched to a gene: 5. The CDR3 here is CASSLAGVGYEQYF. CDR3 DNA sequence: TGTGCCAGCAGTCTAGCGGGAGTCGGGTACGAGCAGTACTTC.

As DNA, the CDR3 is TGTGCCAGTGGGAGGCAGACTTCACCCCTCCACTTT. The encoded protein is CASGRQTSPLHF. V and J are TRBV19 and TRBJ1-6; D remains unclear. CDR3 length: 12 residues. From germline, CDR1 is LNHDA and CDR2 SQIVND (reference sequence). V lost 8 bases and J 9 bases, leaving 11 bases between the germline ends.

The genes are TRBV5-1 and TRBJ2-6; 9 bases fit TRBD2. Germline V gives CDR1 SGHRS, CDR2 YFSETQ. The CDR3 spans 18 residues. V was pared by 2 bases and J by 0 bases, with 6 bases of the junction left unmatched. Here the CDR3 DNA reads TGCGCCAGCAGCTTCACTAGCGGGTCAAGCTCTGGGGCCAACGTCCTGACTTTC. This sequence encodes CASSFTSGSSSGANVLTF. The full variable domain, its missing parts supplied by reference TRBV5-1 and TRBJ2-6, is KAGVTQTPRYLIKTRGQQVTLSCSPISGHRSVSWYQQTPGQGLQFLFEYFSETQRNKGNFPGRFSGRQFSNSRSEMNVSTLELGDSALYLCASSFTSGSSSGANVLTFGAGSRLTVL.

The rearrangement joins TRBV6-5 to TRBJ1-2; perhaps TRBD1 as D (5 bases). Germline values: CDR1 MNHEY, CDR2 SVGAGI. The CDR3 covers 15 residues. Trimming removed 2 bases at V and 7 bases at J, with 17 bases between. The DNA for the CDR3 is TGTGCCAGCAGTTACGAGGAAGCCGGGGGTCTTGGCTACACCTTC. This gives the protein CASSYEEAGGLGYTF.